A single sample gave rise to the 6 T cell receptor beta chains below, sequenced in a study of graft-versus-host responses after intestinal transplantation. These receptors have no identified antigens. Measured with immunoSEQ multiplex PCR; TCRdb has only the in-frame clones, and not every one. The sample holds over 65,000 clones; roughly 91% are singletons and the top ten take 0.1%. Sequenced material: unstimulated CD4+ T cells sorted from spleen or lymph node cells, taken before intestinal transplant. These receptors were taken from a human donor who received an intestinal transplant.

Points on this clone: At one of its ends the junction is not consistent with the germline gene, which may arise from a read error. The rearrangement joins TRBV19 to TRBJ2-7; D possibly corresponds to TRBD1 (5 bases). Germline assignment: CDR1 LNHDA and CDR2 SQIVND (reference sequence). The CDR3 runs 13 residues. The CDR3 is CAGSTFTGSEQYF. The CDR3 DNA is TGTGCCGGTAGTACCTTTACAGGCTCCGAGCAGTACTTC.

The CDR3 region is CASSITGGTEAFF. The CDR3 bases are TGTGCCAGCAGCATCACAGGGGGCACTGAAGCTTTCTTT. The J gene is TRBJ1-1, the V gene TRBV13, with 8 bases fitting TRBD1. CDR3 size: 13 residues. In germline, CDR1 is PRHDT, CDR2 FYEKMQ (reference sequence). Trimming cost V 5 bases and J 4 bases; bases outside gene matches: 3.

The gene calls are TRBV10-2 and TRBJ2-3; 7 bases match TRBD2. The germline gives CDR1 WSHSY, CDR2 SAAADI. This CDR3 contains 14 residues. V shed 6 bases and J 3 bases; nucleotides not matched to a gene: 6. The CDR3, as DNA: TGCGCCAGCAGAAGGACTAGGGGAACAGATACGCAGTATTTT. Translation gives CASRRTRGTDTQYF.

The chain combines TRBV7-2 with TRBJ2-7, with 8 bases lining up with TRBD1. Germline V gives CDR1 SGHTA, CDR2 FQGNSA. CDR3 length: 15 amino acids. The junction had 12 bases not matched to a gene; V was cut back by 5 bases and J by 6 bases. The CDR3 sequence is CASSQQAGGLGEQYF. In DNA, the CDR3 is TGTGCCAGCAGCCAACAGGCAGGGGGCCTGGGCGAGCAGTACTTC.

The chain couples TRBV7-2 to TRBJ2-7; 8 nucleotides match TRBD2. J lost 7 bases, V lost 5 bases, and 13 bases had no gene match. Germline values: CDR1 SGHTA, CDR2 FQGNSA. CDR3 length: 15 amino acids. CDR3 amino acids: CASSPPGGAQWEQYF. CDR3 in DNA: TGTGCCAGCAGCCCCCCCGGGGGGGCCCAGTGGGAGCAGTACTTC. Variable domain in full (rest from reference TRBV7-2 and TRBJ2-7): GAGVSQSPSNKVTEKGKDVELRCDPISGHTALYWYRQSLGQGLEFLIYFQGNSAPDKSGLPSDRFSAERTGGSVSTLTIQRTQQEDSAVYLCASSPPGGAQWEQYFGPGTRLTVT.

This clone was detected once. J is TRBJ2-7 and V is TRBV7-2; the D gene is possibly TRBD2 (6 bases). Germline CDR1 is SGHTA and CDR2 is FQGNSA. The CDR3 spans 16 residues. V gave up 6 bases and J gave up 0 bases, with 18 bases separating them. The CDR3, as DNA: TGTGCCAGCAGTCGCGCTTGGGGAGGAACCTCCTACGAGCAGTACTTC. This translates into CASSRAWGGTSYEQYF.